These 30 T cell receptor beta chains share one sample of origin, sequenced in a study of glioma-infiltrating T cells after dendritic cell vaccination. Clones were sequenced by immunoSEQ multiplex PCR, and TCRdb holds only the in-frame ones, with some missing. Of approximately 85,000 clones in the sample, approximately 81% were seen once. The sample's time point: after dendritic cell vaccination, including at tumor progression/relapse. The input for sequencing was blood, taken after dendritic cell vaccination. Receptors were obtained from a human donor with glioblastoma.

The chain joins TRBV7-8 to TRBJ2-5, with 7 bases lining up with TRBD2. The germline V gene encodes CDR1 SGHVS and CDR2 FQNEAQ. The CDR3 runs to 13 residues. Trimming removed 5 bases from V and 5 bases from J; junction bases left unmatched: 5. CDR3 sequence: CASSRLAGETQYF. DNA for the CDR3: TGTGCCAGCAGCAGACTAGCTGGTGAGACCCAGTACTTC.

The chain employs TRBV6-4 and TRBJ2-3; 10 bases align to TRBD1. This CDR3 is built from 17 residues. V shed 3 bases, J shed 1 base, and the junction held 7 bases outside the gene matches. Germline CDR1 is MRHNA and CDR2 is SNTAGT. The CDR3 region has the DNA TGTGCCAGCAGTGAATCCGCCGGGACAGGGGGCACAGATACGCAGTATTTT. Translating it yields CASSESAGTGGTDTQYF.

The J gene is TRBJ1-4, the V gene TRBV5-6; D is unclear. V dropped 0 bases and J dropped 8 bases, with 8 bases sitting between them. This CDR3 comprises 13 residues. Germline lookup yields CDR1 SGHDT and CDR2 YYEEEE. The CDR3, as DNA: TGTGCCAGCAGCTTGGACGGGAGCGAAAAACTGTTTTTT. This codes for CASSLDGSEKLFF.

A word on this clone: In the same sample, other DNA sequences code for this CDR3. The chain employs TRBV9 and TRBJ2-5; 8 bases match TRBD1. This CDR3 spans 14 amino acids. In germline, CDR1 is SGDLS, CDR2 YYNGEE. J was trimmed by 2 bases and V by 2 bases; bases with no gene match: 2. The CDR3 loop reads CASSVQGAQETQYF. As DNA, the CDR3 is TGTGCCAGCAGCGTGCAGGGGGCACAAGAGACCCAGTACTTC.

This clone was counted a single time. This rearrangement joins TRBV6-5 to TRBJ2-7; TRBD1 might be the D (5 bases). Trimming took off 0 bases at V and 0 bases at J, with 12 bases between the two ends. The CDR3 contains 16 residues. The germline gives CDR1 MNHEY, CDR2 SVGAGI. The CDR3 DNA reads TGTGCCAGCAGTTACTCGTATGGGGCTAGCTCCTACGAGCAGTACTTC. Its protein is CASSYSYGASSYEQYF.

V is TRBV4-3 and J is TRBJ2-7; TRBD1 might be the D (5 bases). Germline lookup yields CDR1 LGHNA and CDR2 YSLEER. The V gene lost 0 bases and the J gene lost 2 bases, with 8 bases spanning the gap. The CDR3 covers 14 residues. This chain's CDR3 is CASSQDQGTYEQYF. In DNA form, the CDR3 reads TGCGCCAGCAGCCAAGACCAGGGTACCTACGAGCAGTACTTC.

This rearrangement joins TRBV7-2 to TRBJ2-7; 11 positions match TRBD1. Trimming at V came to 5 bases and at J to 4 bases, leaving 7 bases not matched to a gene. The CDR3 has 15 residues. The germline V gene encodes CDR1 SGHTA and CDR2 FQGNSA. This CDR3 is CASSPPGQGGYEQYF. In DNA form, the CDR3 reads TGTGCCAGCAGCCCTCCGGGACAGGGGGGATACGAGCAGTACTTC.

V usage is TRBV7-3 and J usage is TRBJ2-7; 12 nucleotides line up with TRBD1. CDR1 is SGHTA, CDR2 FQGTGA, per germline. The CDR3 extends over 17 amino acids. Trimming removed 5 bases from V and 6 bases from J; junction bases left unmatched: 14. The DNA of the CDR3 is TGTGCCAGCAGCGCCGGGACAGGGGGCATAAATCGTCCCGAGCAGTACTTC. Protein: CASSAGTGGINRPEQYF.

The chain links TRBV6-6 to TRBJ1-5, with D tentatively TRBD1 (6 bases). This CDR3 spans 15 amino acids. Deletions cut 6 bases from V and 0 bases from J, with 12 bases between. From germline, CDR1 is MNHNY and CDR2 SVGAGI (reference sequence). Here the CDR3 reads CASSIDRYSNQPQHF. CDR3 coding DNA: TGTGCCAGCAGCATAGACAGGTATAGCAATCAGCCCCAGCATTTT.

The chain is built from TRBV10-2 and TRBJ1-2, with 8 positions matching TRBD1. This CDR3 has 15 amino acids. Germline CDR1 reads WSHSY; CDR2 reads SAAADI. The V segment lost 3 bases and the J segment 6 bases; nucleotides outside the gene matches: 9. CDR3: CASSDEAAGGHGYTF. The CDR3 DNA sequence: TGCGCCAGCAGTGATGAAGCGGCAGGGGGCCATGGCTACACCTTC.

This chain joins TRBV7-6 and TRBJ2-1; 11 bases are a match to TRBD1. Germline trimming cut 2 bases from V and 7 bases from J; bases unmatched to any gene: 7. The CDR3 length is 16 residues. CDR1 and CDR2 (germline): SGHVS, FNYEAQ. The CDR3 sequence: CASSLLGTGGSNEQFF. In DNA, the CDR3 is TGTGCCAGCAGCTTACTAGGGACAGGGGGTTCGAATGAGCAGTTCTTC.

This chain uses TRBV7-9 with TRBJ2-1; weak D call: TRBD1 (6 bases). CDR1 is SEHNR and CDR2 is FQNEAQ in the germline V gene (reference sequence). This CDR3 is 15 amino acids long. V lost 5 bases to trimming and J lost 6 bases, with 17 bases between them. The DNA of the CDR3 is TGTGCCAGCAGCCCCAAGAACAGGGTGGGCAATGAGCAGTTCTTC. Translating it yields CASSPKNRVGNEQFF. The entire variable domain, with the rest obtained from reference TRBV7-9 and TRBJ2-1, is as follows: DTGVSQNPRHKITKRGQNVTFRCDPISEHNRLYWYRQTLGQGPEFLTYFQNEAQLEKSRLLSDRFSAERPKGSFSTLEIQRTEQGDSAMYLCASSPKNRVGNEQFFGPGTRLTVL.

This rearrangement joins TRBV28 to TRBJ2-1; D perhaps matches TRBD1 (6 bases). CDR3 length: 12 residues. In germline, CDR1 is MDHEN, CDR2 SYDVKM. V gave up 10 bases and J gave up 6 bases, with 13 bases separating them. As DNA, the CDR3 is TGTGCCACTAGGGGGTCTCTCAATGAGCAGTTCTTC. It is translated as CATRGSLNEQFF.

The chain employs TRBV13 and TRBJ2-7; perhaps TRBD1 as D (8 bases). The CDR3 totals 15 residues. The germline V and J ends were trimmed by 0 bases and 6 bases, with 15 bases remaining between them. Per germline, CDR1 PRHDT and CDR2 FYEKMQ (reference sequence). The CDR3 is CASSLGVQGGGEQYF. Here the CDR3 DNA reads TGTGCCAGCAGCTTAGGGGTACAGGGGGGGGGCGAGCAGTACTTC.

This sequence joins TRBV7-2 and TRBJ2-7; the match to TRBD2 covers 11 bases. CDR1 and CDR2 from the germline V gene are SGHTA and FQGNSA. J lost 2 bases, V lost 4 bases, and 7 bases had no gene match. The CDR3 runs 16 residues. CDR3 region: CASSSGLAGSAYEQYF. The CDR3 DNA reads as TGTGCCAGCAGCTCCGGACTAGCGGGTTCAGCCTACGAGCAGTACTTC. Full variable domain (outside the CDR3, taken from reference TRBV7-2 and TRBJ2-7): GAGVSQSPSNKVTEKGKDVELRCDPISGHTALYWYRQSLGQGLEFLIYFQGNSAPDKSGLPSDRFSAERTGGSVSTLTIQRTQQEDSAVYLCASSSGLAGSAYEQYFGPGTRLTVT.

The CDR3 sequence: CASSSYRGTEAFF. DNA for the CDR3: TGTGCCAGCAGCTCGTACAGGGGGACTGAAGCTTTCTTT. The chain is built from TRBV5-4 and TRBJ1-1; 8 bases fit TRBD1. With V trimmed by 3 bases and J by 5 bases, 3 bases remained unmatched. The CDR3 loop spans 13 amino acids. Per germline, CDR1 SGHNT and CDR2 YYREEE (reference sequence).

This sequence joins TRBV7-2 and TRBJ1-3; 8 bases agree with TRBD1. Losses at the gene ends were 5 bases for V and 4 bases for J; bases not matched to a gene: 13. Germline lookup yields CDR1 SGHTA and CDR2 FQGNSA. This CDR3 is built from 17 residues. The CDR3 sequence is CASSTRTGTLRGNTIYF. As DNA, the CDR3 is TGTGCCAGCAGCACAAGGACAGGGACCTTGAGGGGAAACACCATATATTTT.

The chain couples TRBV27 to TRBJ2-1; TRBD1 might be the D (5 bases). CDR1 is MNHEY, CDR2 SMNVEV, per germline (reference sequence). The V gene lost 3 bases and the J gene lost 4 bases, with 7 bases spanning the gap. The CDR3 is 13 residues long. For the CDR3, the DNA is TGTGCCAGCAGTTTCACAGGTTACAATGAGCAGTTCTTC. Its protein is CASSFTGYNEQFF.

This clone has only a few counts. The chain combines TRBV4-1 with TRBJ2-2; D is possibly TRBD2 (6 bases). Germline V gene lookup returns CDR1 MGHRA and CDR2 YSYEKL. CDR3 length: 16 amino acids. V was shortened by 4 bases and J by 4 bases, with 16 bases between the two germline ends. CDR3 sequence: CASSPGHGGGTGELFF. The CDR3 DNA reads TGCGCCAGCAGCCCGGGGCACGGGGGAGGCACCGGGGAGCTGTTTTTT.

As DNA, the CDR3 is TGTGCCAGCAGCCGCACCCGCGAGAGCAACTATGGCTACACCTTC. It codes for CASSRTRESNYGYTF. This chain connects TRBV5-4 to TRBJ1-2; D not certain. Germline-derived CDR1 and CDR2 are SGHNT and YYREEE (reference sequence). This CDR3 has 15 residues. Trimming took 4 bases from V and 2 from J, leaving 15 bases between them. Complete variable domain (other parts from reference TRBV5-4 and TRBJ1-2): ETGVTQSPTHLIKTRGQQVTLRCSSQSGHNTVSWYQQALGQGPQFIFQYYREEENGRGNFPPRFSGLQFPNYSSELNVNALELDDSALYLCASSRTRESNYGYTFGSGTRLTVV.

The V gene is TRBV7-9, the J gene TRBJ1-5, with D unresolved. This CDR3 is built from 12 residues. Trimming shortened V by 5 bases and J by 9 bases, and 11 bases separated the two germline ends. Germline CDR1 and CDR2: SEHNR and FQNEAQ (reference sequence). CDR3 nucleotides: TGTGCCAGCAGCCCCGAGGTCGGGCCCCAGCATTTT. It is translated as CASSPEVGPQHF.

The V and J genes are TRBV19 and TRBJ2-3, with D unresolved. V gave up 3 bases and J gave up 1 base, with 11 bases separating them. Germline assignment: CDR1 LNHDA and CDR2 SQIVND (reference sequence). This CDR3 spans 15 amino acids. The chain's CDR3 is CASSITIMGTDTQYF. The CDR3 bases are TGTGCCAGTAGTATTACAATCATGGGCACAGATACGCAGTATTTT.

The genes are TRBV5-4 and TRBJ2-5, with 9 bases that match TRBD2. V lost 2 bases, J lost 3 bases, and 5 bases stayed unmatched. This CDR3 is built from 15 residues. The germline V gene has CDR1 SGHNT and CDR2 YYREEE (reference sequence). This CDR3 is CASSLKTSGKETQYF. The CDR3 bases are TGTGCCAGCAGCTTAAAGACTAGCGGTAAAGAGACCCAGTACTTC.

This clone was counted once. CDR3 in DNA: TGTGCCAGCAAACCTCGGGTAGCGGGGAACACCGGGGAGCTGTTTTTT. It translates to CASKPRVAGNTGELFF. The chain has TRBV6-6 and TRBJ2-2, with 7 bases identical to TRBD2. This CDR3 is 16 amino acids long. Trimming cost V 7 bases and J 1 base; bases outside gene matches: 9. Germline V gene lookup returns CDR1 MNHNY and CDR2 SVGAGI (reference sequence).

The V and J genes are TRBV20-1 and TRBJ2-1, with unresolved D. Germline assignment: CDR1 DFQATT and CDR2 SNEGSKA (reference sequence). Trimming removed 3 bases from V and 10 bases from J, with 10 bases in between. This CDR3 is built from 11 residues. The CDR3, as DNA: TGCAGTGCTAGTAAGGAGCGAGAGCAGTTCTTC. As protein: CSASKEREQFF.

DNA for the CDR3: TGTGCCAGCAGCTTACCCCCTAGCGGAACTAGCACAGATACGCAGTATTTT. Amino acid sequence: CASSLPPSGTSTDTQYF. This chain uses TRBV7-6 with TRBJ2-3; TRBD2 matches at 7 bases. Germline values: CDR1 SGHVS, CDR2 FNYEAQ. The V and J ends lost 2 bases and 0 bases, in that order; junction bases with no gene match: 8. The CDR3 extends over 17 amino acids.

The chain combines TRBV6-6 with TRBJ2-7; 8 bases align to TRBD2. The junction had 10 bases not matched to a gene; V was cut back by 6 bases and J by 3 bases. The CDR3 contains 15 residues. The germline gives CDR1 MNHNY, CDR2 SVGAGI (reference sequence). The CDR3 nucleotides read TGTGCCAGCAGCCCCCGGGAGGGCGCAGGCTACGAGCAGTACTTC. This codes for CASSPREGAGYEQYF.

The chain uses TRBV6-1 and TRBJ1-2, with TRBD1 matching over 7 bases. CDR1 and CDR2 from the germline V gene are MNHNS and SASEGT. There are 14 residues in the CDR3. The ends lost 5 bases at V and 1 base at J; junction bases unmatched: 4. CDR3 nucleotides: TGTGCCAGCAGTTTGGACAGGTTTAACTATGGCTACACCTTC. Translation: CASSLDRFNYGYTF.

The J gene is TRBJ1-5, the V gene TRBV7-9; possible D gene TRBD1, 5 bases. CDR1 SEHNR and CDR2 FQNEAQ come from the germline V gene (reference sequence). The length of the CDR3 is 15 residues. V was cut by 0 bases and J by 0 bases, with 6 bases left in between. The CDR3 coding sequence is TGTGCCAGCAGCTTAGCAGGGGTTAGCAATCAGCCCCAGCATTTT. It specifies CASSLAGVSNQPQHF.

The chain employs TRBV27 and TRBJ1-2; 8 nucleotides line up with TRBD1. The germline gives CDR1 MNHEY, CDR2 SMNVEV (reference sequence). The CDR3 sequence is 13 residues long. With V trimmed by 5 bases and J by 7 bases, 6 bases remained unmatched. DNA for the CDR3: TGTGCCAGCAGTCCGTACAGGGGGGCTGGCTACACCTTC. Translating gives CASSPYRGAGYTF.